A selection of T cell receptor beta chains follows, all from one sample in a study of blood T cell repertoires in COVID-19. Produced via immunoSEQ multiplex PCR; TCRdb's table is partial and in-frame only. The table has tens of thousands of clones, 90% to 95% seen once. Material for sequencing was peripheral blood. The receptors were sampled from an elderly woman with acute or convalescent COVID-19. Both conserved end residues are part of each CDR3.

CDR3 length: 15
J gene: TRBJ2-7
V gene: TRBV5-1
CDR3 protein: CASSGTGTGGREQYF

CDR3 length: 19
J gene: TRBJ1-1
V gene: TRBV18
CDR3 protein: CATKPGLVVGARGTTEAFF

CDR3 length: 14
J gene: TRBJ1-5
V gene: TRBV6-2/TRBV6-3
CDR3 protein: CASSLTGLNQPQHF

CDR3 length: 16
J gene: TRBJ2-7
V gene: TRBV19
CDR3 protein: CASSIESTSGNYEQYF

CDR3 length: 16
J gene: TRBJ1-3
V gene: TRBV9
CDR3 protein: CASSVETGGSGNTIYF

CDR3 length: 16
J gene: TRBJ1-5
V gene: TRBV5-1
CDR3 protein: CASSLDGQGAFQPQHF

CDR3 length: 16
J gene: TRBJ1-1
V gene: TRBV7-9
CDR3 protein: CASSPESGHWNTEAFF

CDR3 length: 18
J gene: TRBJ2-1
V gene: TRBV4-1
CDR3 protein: CASSQDAELAGHNNEQFF

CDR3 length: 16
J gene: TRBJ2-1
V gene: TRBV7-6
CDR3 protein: CASSPIKGTTYNEQFF

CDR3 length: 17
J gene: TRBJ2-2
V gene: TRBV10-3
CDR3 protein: CAISEVGLAGFTGELFF

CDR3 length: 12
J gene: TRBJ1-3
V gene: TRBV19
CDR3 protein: CASLSSGNTIYF

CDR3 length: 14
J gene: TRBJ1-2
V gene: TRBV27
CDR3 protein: CASGQWGPAYGYTF

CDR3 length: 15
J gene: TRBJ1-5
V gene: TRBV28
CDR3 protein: CASSPTGFSNQPQHF

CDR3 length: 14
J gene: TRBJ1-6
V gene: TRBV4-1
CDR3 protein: CASSQEETDSPLHF

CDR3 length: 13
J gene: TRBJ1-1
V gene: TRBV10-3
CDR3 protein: CAIRTGDGAEAFF

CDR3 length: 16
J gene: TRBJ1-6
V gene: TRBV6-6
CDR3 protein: CASSYSGTGVESPLHF

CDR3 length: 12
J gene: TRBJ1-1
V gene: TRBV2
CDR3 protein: CASTDMDTEAFF

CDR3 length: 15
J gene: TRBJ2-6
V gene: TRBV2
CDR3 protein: CASLEQGSGANVLTF

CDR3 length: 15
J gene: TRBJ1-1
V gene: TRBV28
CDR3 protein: CASSPPQRSNTEAFF

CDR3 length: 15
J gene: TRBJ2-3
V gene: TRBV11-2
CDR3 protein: CASSLDWRERDTQYF

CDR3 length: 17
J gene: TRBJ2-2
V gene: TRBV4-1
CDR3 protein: CASSQGGLAGRTGELFF

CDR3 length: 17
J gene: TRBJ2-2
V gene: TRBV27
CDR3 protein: CASSLVAGGTNTGELFF

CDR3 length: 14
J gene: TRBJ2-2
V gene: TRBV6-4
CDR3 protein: CASSAQGYTGELFF

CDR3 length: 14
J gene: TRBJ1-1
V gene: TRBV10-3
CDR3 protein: CAISEGTGNTEAFF

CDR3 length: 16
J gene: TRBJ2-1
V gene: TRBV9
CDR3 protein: CASSAGLAVSYNEQFF

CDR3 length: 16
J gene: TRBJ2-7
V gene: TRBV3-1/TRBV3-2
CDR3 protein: CASSQDFFGASDEQYF

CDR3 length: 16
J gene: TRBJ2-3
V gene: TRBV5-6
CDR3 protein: CASSPGTSGRLGTQYF

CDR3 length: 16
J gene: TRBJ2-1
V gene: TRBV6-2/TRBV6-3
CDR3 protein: CASSYMGLAGNNEQFF

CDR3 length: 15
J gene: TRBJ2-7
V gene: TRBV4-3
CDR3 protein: CASSPLADPSYEQYF

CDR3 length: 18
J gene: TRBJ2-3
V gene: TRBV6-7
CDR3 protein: CASSPPKLASDVRDTQYF

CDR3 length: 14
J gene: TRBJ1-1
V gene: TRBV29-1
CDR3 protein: CSGALGQGGTEAFF

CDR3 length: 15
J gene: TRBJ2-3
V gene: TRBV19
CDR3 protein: CASRGLAGGADTQYF

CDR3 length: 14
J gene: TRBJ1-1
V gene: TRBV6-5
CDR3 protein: CAQAITGSDTEAFF

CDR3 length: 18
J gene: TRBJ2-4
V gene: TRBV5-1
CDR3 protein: CASTLDRGSDPAKNIQYF

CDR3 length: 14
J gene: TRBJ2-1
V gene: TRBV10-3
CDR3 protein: CAISPGGYYNEQFF

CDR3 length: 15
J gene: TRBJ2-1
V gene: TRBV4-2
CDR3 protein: CASSQEHREWGEQFF

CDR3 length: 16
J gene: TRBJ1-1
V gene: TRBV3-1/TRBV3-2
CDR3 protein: CASSQDTGTGGGKAFF

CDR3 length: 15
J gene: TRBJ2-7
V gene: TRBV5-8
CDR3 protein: CASSRGLAGVYEQYF

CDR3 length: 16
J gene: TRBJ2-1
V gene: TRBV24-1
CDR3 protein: CATSDSGQGSYNEQFF

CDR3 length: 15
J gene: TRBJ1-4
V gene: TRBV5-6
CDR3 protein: CASSFGPTSWEKLFF

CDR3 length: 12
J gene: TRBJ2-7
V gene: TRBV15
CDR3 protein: CATSRDGYEQYF

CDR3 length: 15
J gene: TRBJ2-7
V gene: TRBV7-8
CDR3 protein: CASSLERLPSREQYF

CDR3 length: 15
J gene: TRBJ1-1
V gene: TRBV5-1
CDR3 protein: CASSLDGARSTEAFF

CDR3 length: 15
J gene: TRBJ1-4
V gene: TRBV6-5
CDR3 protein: CASSYGQGAWEKLFF

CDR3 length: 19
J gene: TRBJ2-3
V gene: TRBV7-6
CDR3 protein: CASSPRLAGTSGGTDTQYF

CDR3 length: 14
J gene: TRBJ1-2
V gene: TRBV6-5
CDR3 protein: CASSATGTPYGYTF

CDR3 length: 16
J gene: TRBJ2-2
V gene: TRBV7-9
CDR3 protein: CASSLVSLVNTGELFF

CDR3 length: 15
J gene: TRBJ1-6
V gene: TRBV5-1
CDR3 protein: CASSLLPGDNSPLHF

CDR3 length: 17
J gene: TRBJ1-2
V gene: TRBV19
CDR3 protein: CASSILDRGRANYGYTF

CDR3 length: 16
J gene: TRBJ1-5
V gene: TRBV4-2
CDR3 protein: CASSHSGGGGDQPQHF

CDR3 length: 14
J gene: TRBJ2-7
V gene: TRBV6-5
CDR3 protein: CASSYSRVLYEQYF

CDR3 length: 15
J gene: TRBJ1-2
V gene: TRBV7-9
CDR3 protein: CASSPPTQGAGGYTF

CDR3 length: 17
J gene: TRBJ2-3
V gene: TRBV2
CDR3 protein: CASSPQGTGYSTDTQYF

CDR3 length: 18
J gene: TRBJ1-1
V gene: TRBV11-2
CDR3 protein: CASSLLGPGYGRNTEAFF

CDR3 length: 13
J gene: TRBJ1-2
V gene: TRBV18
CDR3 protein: CASSPQPRDGYTF

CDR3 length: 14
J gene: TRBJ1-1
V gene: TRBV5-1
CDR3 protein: CASSATGSNTEAFF

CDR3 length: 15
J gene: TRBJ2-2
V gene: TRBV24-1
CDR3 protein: CATSDAGVGTGELFF

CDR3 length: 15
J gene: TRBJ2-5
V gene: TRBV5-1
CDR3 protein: CASMRDGQYQETQYF